These 15 T cell receptor beta chains were sequenced from one sample in a study of cytomegalovirus exposure and HLA in healthy donors. Vbeta (60) and Jbeta (13) primers were used in the PCR. The data were produced by immunoSEQ multiplex PCR, yet TCRdb's version contains in-frame clones alone and is incomplete. This table has about 140,000 clones, about 80% appearing once. Source material: PBMCs. These receptors came from a young man in good health and CMV-seropositive.

This clone was counted between two and nine times. J is TRBJ1-1 and V is TRBV5-4, with D tentatively TRBD1 (6 bases). With 5 bases removed from V and 3 bases from J, the gap between germline ends came to 11 bases. This CDR3 region has 13 residues. Per germline, CDR1 SGHNT and CDR2 YYREEE (reference sequence). The CDR3 nucleotides read TGTGCCAGCAGGCACAGGGATGACACTGAAGCTTTCTTT. It specifies CASRHRDDTEAFF. Looking up the rest from reference TRBV5-4 and TRBJ1-1 gives the full variable domain: ETGVTQSPTHLIKTRGQQVTLRCSSQSGHNTVSWYQQALGQGPQFIFQYYREEENGRGNFPPRFSGLQFPNYSSELNVNALELDDSALYLCASRHRDDTEAFFGQGTRLTVV.

The chain recombines TRBV11-1 with TRBJ2-6, with a weak D call TRBD1 (6 bases). Germline CDR1 reads SGHAT; CDR2 reads FQDESV (reference sequence). Trimming removed 1 base from V and 4 bases from J, with 17 bases in between. The CDR3 extends over 18 amino acids. CDR3 nucleotides: TGTGCCAGCAGCTTAGTGGGGACATCCCCTAGGGGGGCCAACGTCCTGACTTTC. Translating gives CASSLVGTSPRGANVLTF.

The genes are TRBV7-3 and TRBJ2-1, with TRBD2 matching over 11 bases. V gave up 5 bases and J gave up 7 bases; unmatched junction bases: 7. This CDR3 is 15 amino acids long. Germline CDR1 SGHTA, CDR2 FQGTGA. This CDR3 is CASSKLAGVINEQFF. As DNA, the CDR3 is TGTGCCAGCAGCAAACTAGCGGGAGTAATAAATGAGCAGTTCTTC.

The chain joins TRBV29-1 to TRBJ1-1; maybe TRBD1 (5 bases). Germline V CDR1 and CDR2: SQVTM, ANQGSEA. Trimming stripped 7 bases from V and 1 base from J, with 7 bases between. The CDR3 runs to 11 residues. DNA for the CDR3: TGCAGCGGTAGGGGGAACACTGAAGCTTTCTTT. This translates into CSGRGNTEAFF.

The chain couples TRBV7-2 to TRBJ2-5; possibly TRBD1 for D (5 bases). Trimming stripped 3 bases from V and 4 bases from J, with 12 bases between. Looked up from germline, CDR1 is SGHTA and CDR2 is FQGNSA. The CDR3 length is 14 residues. CDR3 residues: CASSFRQGAETQYF. CDR3 bases: TGTGCCAGCAGCTTTAGGCAGGGTGCAGAGACCCAGTACTTC.

The V gene is TRBV2, the J gene TRBJ1-5, with TRBD1 matching 9 bases. The J segment lost 6 bases and the V segment lost 1 base, leaving 4 bases of the junction unmatched. This CDR3 is 15 amino acids long. Germline V CDR1 and CDR2: SNHLY, FYNNEI. The chain's CDR3 is CASSEEGQGTQPQHF. CDR3 nucleotide sequence: TGTGCCAGCAGTGAAGAGGGACAGGGAACTCAGCCCCAGCATTTT.

This chain joins TRBV7-7 and TRBJ2-2; a weak D match, TRBD2 (6 bases). The CDR3 is 14 residues long. The V and J ends lost 2 bases and 4 bases respectively, with 8 bases between them. Germline V gives CDR1 SSHAT, CDR2 FNYEAQ (reference sequence). The DNA for the CDR3 is TGTGCCAGCAGCTTAACGGGAGCCACCGGGGAGCTGTTTTTT. As protein: CASSLTGATGELFF.

This clone was seen a few times. The chain carries TRBV19 and TRBJ1-2, with a tentative D call TRBD1 (5 bases). Germline CDR1 LNHDA, CDR2 SQIVND (reference sequence). V was shortened by 3 bases and J by 5 bases, with 13 bases between the two germline ends. The CDR3 is 14 amino acids. CDR3 coding DNA: TGTGCCAGTAGTATTAGGACAAACTATTATGGCTACACCTTC. Encoded protein: CASSIRTNYYGYTF. Using reference TRBV19 and TRBJ1-2 for the parts outside the CDR3, the full variable domain is DGGITQSPKYLFRKEGQNVTLSCEQNLNHDAMYWYRQDPGQGLRLIYYSQIVNDFQKGDIAEGYSVSREKKESFPLTVTSAQKNPTAFYLCASSIRTNYYGYTFGSGTRLTVV.

The chain couples TRBV7-2 to TRBJ2-1; 8 bases line up with TRBD2. The germline V gene has CDR1 SGHTA and CDR2 FQGNSA. The ends lost 3 bases at V and 10 bases at J; junction bases unmatched: 8. The CDR3 has 14 residues. CDR3 in amino acids: CASSFGTRHMEQFF. The CDR3 nucleotides read TGTGCCAGCAGCTTCGGGACTAGGCATATGGAGCAGTTCTTC.

V usage is TRBV6-6 and J usage is TRBJ1-2; perhaps TRBD1 as D (5 bases). V dropped 6 bases and J dropped 4 bases, with 12 bases sitting between them. The CDR3 sequence is 13 residues long. Germline V CDR1 and CDR2: MNHNY, SVGAGI (reference sequence). Here the CDR3 reads CASSSDSLYGYTF. The CDR3 nucleotides read TGTGCCAGCAGCAGCGACAGCCTCTATGGCTACACCTTC.

This clone was recorded a few times. The chain recombines TRBV5-1 with TRBJ2-1; D is possibly TRBD2 (6 bases). Germline V gene sequence: CDR1 SGHRS, CDR2 YFSETQ. V lost 0 bases, J lost 6 bases, and 10 bases lay in between. This CDR3 has 14 amino acids. The CDR3 region is CASSLVAVGNEQFF. In nucleotides, the CDR3 is TGCGCCAGCAGCTTGGTAGCGGTAGGCAATGAGCAGTTCTTC. Supplemented by reference TRBV5-1 and TRBJ2-1, the full variable domain reads KAGVTQTPRYLIKTRGQQVTLSCSPISGHRSVSWYQQTPGQGLQFLFEYFSETQRNKGNFPGRFSGRQFSNSRSEMNVSTLELGDSALYLCASSLVAVGNEQFFGPGTRLTVL.

The V call is TRBV5-6, the J call TRBJ2-5; perhaps TRBD1 as D (5 bases). V shed 4 bases and J shed 4 bases, with 17 bases lying between them. From germline, CDR1 is SGHDT and CDR2 YYEEEE. The CDR3 totals 15 residues. The CDR3 region is CASSRRGLGAETQYF. CDR3 bases: TGTGCCAGCAGCCGCCGTGGTTTAGGGGCAGAGACCCAGTACTTC.

The chain couples TRBV30 to TRBJ1-4, with TRBD1 as a possible D gene (5 bases). CDR3 length equals 14 residues. CDR1 is GTSNPN and CDR2 is SVGIG in the germline V gene (reference sequence). V lost 2 bases, J lost 8 bases, and 15 bases lay in between. The CDR3 loop is CAWSSGQGGEKLFF. CDR3 DNA: TGTGCCTGGAGTAGTGGGCAGGGTGGGGAAAAACTGTTTTTT. Based on the CDR3 plus reference TRBV30 and TRBJ1-4, the full variable domain is SQTIHQWPATLVQPVGSPLSLECTVEGTSNPNLYWYRQAAGRGLQLLFYSVGIGQISSEVPQNLSASRPQDRQFILSSKKLLLSDSGFYLCAWSSGQGGEKLFFGSGTQLSVL.

V and J are TRBV11-1 and TRBJ2-5, with 8 bases aligning to TRBD2. V trimming: 2 bases; J trimming: 4 bases; junction bases outside the gene matches: 9. Germline V CDR1 and CDR2: SGHAT, FQDESV (reference sequence). The CDR3 runs 16 residues. In nucleotides, the CDR3 is TGTGCCAGCAGCTTATGGAGCGGGGGCGAACGAGAGACCCAGTACTTC. Translating it yields CASSLWSGGERETQYF.

To note about this clone: It is unclear where the CDR3 begins or ends on the DNA, so no DNA is shown, and the CDR3 is as TCRdb lists it. The V call is TRBV5-8, the J call TRBJ1-3; the table's D call, TRBD1, was not checked against the DNA. The CDR3 spans 14 amino acids, including both terminal residues. Germline V lookup: CDR1 SGHTS, CDR2 YDEGEE. The CDR3 protein is CASSWEGVGQGSVF.